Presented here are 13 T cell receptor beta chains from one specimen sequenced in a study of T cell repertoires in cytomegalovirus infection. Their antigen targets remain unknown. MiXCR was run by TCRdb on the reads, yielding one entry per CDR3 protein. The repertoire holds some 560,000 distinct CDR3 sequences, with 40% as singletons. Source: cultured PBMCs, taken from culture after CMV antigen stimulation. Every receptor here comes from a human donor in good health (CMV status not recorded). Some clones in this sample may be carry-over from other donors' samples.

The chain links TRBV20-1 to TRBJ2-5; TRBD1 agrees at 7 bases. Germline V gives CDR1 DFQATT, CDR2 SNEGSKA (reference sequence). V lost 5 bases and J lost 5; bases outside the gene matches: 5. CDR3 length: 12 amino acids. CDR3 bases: TGCAGTGCTGTTAGGGGGCTGGAGACCCAGTACTTC. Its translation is CSAVRGLETQYF.

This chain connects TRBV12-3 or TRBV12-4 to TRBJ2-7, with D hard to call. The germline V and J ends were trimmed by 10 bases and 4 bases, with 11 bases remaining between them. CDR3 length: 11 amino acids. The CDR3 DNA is TGTGCCATCCGACTCTCTTACGAGCAGTACTTC. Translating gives CAIRLSYEQYF.

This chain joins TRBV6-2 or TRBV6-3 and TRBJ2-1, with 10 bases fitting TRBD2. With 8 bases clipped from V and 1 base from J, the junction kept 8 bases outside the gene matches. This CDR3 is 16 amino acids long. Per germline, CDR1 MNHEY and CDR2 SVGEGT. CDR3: CASYSIAGGSYNEQFF. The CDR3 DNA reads TGTGCCAGCTACAGTATAGCGGGAGGTTCCTACAATGAGCAGTTCTTC.

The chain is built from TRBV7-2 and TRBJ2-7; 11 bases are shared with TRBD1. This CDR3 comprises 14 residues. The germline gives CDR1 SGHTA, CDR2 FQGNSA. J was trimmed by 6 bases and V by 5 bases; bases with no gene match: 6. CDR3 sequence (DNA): TGTGCCAGCAGCCACGCCGGGACAGGGGGCGAGCAGTACTTC. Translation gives CASSHAGTGGEQYF.

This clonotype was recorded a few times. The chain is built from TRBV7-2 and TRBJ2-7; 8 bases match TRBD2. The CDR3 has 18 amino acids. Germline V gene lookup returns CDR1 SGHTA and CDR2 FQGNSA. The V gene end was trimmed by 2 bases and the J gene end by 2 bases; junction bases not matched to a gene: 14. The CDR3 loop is CASSLRTGVAGTTYEQYF. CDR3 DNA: TGTGCCAGCAGCTTACGGACGGGGGTAGCGGGGACAACCTACGAGCAGTACTTC.

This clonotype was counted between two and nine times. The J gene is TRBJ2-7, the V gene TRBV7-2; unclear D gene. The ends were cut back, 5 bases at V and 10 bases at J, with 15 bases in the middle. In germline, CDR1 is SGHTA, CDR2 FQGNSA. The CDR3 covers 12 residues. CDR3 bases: TGTGCCAGCAGCAGCCCGCCCCTCCCACAGTACTTC. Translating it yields CASSSPPLPQYF.

The CDR3 DNA follows: TGTGCCAGCACGGAATGGGGGAACACTGAAGCTTTCTTT. Translation: CASTEWGNTEAFF. The V gene is TRBV2, the J gene TRBJ1-1; D is unclear. The V gene lost 7 bases and the J gene lost 1 base, with 10 bases spanning the gap. The CDR3 loop spans 13 amino acids. The germline CDR1 and CDR2 sequences are SNHLY and FYNNEI.

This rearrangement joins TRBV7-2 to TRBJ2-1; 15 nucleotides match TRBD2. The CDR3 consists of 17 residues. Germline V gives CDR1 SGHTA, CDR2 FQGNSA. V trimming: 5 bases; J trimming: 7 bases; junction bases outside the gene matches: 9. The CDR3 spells CASSGGGTSGRRNEQFF. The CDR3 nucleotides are TGTGCCAGCAGCGGCGGGGGGACTAGCGGGAGGCGGAATGAGCAGTTCTTC.

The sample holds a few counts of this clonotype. As DNA, the CDR3 is TGTGCCAGCTCGGGGGGAATAGGGAGCTATGGCTACACCTTC. Its protein is CASSGGIGSYGYTF. This chain links TRBV11-2 with TRBJ1-2; TRBD1 is a possible D gene (5 bases). This CDR3 is built from 14 residues. Trimming removed 8 bases from V and 4 bases from J, with 17 bases in between. Germline CDR1 is SGHAT and CDR2 is FQNNGV.

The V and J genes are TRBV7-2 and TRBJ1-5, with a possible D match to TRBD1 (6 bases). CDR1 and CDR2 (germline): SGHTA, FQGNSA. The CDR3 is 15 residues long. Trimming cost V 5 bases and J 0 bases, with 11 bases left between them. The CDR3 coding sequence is TGTGCCAGCAGCCCCAGGGGTTATAGCAATCAGCCCCAGCATTTT. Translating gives CASSPRGYSNQPQHF.

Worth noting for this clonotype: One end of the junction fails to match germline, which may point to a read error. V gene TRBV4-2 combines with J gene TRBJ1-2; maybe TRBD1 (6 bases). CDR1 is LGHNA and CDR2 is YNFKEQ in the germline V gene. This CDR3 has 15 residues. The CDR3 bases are TGTCCCAGCAGCCAAGCACAGGGAAGAGTCTATGGCTACACCTTC. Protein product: CPSSQAQGRVYGYTF.

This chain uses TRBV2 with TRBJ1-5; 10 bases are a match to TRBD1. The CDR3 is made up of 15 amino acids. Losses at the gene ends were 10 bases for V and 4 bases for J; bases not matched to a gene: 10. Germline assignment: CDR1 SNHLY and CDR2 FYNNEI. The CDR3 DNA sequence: TGTGCCACCCGCGCCGGGACAGGGGAAAATCAGCCCCAGCATTTT. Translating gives CATRAGTGENQPQHF.

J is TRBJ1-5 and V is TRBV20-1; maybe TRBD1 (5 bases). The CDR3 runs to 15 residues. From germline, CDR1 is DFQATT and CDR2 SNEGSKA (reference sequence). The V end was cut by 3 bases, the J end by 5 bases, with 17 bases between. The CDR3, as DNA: TGCAGTGCTAGTAAACCGGGACTCTACGATCAGCCCCAGCATTTT. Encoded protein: CSASKPGLYDQPQHF.